Shown below are 13 T cell receptor beta chains from a single sample sequenced in a study of T cells in Graves' hyperthyroidism and ophthalmopathy. Using RNA transcripts as the source, TCR beta CDR3 regions were amplified. RT-PCR in the first round (using the HTBI primer set) targeted the TCR CDR3. TCRdb re-called the multiplex PCR reads through MiXCR, storing one row per CDR3 protein. Here the sample spans about 600,000 distinct CDR3 sequences, around 15% being singletons. The sample was blood. The receptors derive from a woman between 35 and 50 years old with Graves' ophthalmopathy.

This clonotype was counted many times. The gene calls are TRBV29-1 and TRBJ2-3; the match to TRBD2 covers 8 bases. V trimming: 6 bases; J trimming: 0 bases; junction bases outside the gene matches: 8. Per germline, CDR1 SQVTM and CDR2 ANQGSEA. This CDR3 spans 15 amino acids. CDR3 DNA: TGCAGCGTCCGACCCAGCGGGAGAAGCACAGATACGCAGTATTTT. Translation: CSVRPSGRSTDTQYF.

J is TRBJ2-1 and V is TRBV7-2; TRBD2 matches 7 bases. Trimming removed 4 bases from V and 7 bases from J; junction bases left unmatched: 16. The CDR3 runs to 17 residues. Germline V gene lookup returns CDR1 SGHTA and CDR2 FQGNSA. CDR3 sequence: CASSSRLGAGVANEQFF. The CDR3 nucleotides read TGTGCCAGCAGCTCACGTTTAGGTGCGGGAGTGGCAAATGAGCAGTTCTTC.

The chain links TRBV20-1 to TRBJ2-3; D possibly corresponds to TRBD2 (6 bases). Trimming removed 6 bases from V and 5 bases from J, with 18 bases in between. The germline gives CDR1 DFQATT, CDR2 SNEGSKA (reference sequence). The CDR3 consists of 14 residues. This CDR3 is CSARDWRKIDTQYF. The CDR3 DNA reads as TGCAGTGCCCGGGACTGGCGAAAGATAGATACGCAGTATTTT.

This clonotype was detected ten times or more. The chain is built from TRBV20-1 and TRBJ2-1; 13 nucleotides match TRBD2. Germline V gene data show CDR1 as DFQATT and CDR2 as SNEGSKA (reference sequence). CDR3 length: 14 residues. V trimming: 6 bases; J trimming: 6 bases; junction bases outside the gene matches: 5. This chain's CDR3 is CSAPTSGGLNEQFF. The DNA for the CDR3 is TGCAGTGCACCGACTAGCGGGGGGCTCAATGAGCAGTTCTTC.

This clonotype was seen at least ten times. The chain carries TRBV20-1 and TRBJ2-7; 8 positions agree with TRBD1. V lost 1 base to trimming and J lost 1 base; unmatched junction nucleotides: 3. Germline V lookup: CDR1 DFQATT, CDR2 SNEGSKA (reference sequence). The CDR3 is 14 amino acids. CDR3 coding DNA: TGCAGTGCTAGAGTCGACAGGGGATCCTACGAGCAGTACTTC. Translated: CSARVDRGSYEQYF.

The J gene is TRBJ1-6, the V gene TRBV5-1, with TRBD1 matching over 8 bases. The V and J ends lost 0 bases and 6 bases, in that order; junction bases with no gene match: 5. Germline CDR1 is SGHRS and CDR2 is YFSETQ. This CDR3 region has 16 residues. The CDR3 DNA reads as TGCGCCAGCAGCTTGGCGCCTGGGACAGGTAATTCACCCCTCCACTTT. Encoded protein: CASSLAPGTGNSPLHF.

This chain links TRBV14 with TRBJ2-7; the D gene is possibly TRBD2 (6 bases). This CDR3 comprises 14 residues. Trimming shortened V by 0 bases and J by 3 bases, and 9 bases separated the two germline ends. CDR1 is SGHDN, CDR2 FVKESK, per germline. The CDR3 coding sequence is TGTGCCAGCAGCCAAGAAAGGAGGGACTACGAGCAGTACTTC. Its translation is CASSQERRDYEQYF. Complete variable domain (other parts from reference TRBV14 and TRBJ2-7): EAGVTQFPSHSVIEKGQTVTLRCDPISGHDNLYWYRRVMGKEIKFLLHFVKESKQDESGMPNNRFLAERTGGTYSTLKVQPAELEDSGVYFCASSQERRDYEQYFGPGTRLTVT.

This clonotype was counted ten times or more. This chain uses TRBV11-3 with TRBJ2-1; TRBD2 agrees at 11 bases. V gave up 4 bases and J gave up 6 bases; unmatched junction bases: 5. Per the germline V gene, CDR1 is SGHNT and CDR2 is YENEEA. This CDR3 comprises 15 residues. The CDR3 protein is CASSSRTSGFNEQFF. DNA of the CDR3: TGTGCCAGCAGCTCCAGGACTAGCGGGTTCAATGAGCAGTTCTTC.

The CDR3 reads CASTYQGANEQFF. The CDR3 DNA reads as TGCGCCAGCACCTACCAGGGGGCTAATGAGCAGTTCTTC. The chain carries TRBV4-1 and TRBJ2-1; 8 bases are a match to TRBD1. This CDR3 has 13 residues. The junction had 6 bases not matched to a gene; V was cut back by 7 bases and J by 7 bases. Germline V gives CDR1 MGHRA, CDR2 YSYEKL.

This clonotype was seen many times. The genes are TRBV7-6 and TRBJ2-5; a weak D match, TRBD1 (6 bases). V was pared by 5 bases and J by 5 bases, with 12 bases between. This CDR3 spans 13 amino acids. Germline V gives CDR1 SGHVS, CDR2 FNYEAQ. The CDR3 nucleotides are TGTGCCAGCAGCCTGGGGGCACGTGAGACCCAGTACTTC. This sequence encodes CASSLGARETQYF.

This clonotype was seen ten or more times. This chain connects TRBV11-2 to TRBJ2-6; 7 bases map to TRBD1. Per the germline V gene, CDR1 is SGHAT and CDR2 is FQNNGV. The CDR3 is made up of 17 amino acids. J gave up 1 base and V 3 bases, and 6 bases lay outside the gene matches. CDR3 loop: CASSFRQGVSGANVLTF. The CDR3 DNA follows: TGTGCCAGCAGCTTTCGGCAGGGGGTGTCTGGGGCCAACGTCCTGACTTTC.

This clonotype has at least ten counts. J is TRBJ2-1 and V is TRBV20-1, with 9 bases matching TRBD2. The CDR3 has 14 residues. Per germline, CDR1 DFQATT and CDR2 SNEGSKA (reference sequence). Trimming cost V 3 bases and J 7 bases; bases outside gene matches: 7. The CDR3 sequence is CSARGSGRLNEQFF. The CDR3 DNA reads TGCAGTGCTAGGGGGAGCGGGAGGTTAAATGAGCAGTTCTTC.

This clonotype is a singleton in its sample. The rearrangement uses TRBV5-1 and TRBJ1-4, with 8 nucleotides matching TRBD1. Germline values: CDR1 SGHRS, CDR2 YFSETQ. There are 14 residues in the CDR3. The V segment lost 4 bases and the J segment 5 bases; nucleotides outside the gene matches: 4. CDR3 sequence: CASSLDRVNEKLFF. The CDR3 DNA reads TGCGCCAGCAGCCTGGACAGGGTCAATGAAAAACTGTTTTTT.